The present T cell receptor (beta chain) was sequenced within a study of shared clonotypes between healthy human individuals. Findings and caveats of the study: Across a handful of donors, naive CD4 shared around 5.3%, naive CD8 under 4%, memory CD4 roughly 2.4%, memory CD8 0.4% to 0.5%. Naive subsets usually exceeded memory subsets in estimated richness.

As concerns this clone: Its antigen is still unknown.

V shed 5 bases and J shed 3 bases, with 14 bases lying between them. This CDR3 comprises 15 residues. Germline assignment: CDR1 MNHEY and CDR2 SMNVEV (reference sequence). The naive CD8 fraction comprised CD45RO-negative cells positively selected for CCR7 and excluded terminally differentiated effector memory CD45RA+ cells. For each subset, genomic DNA was distributed in equal portions over several immunoSEQ plates. Profiled with immunoSEQ multiplex PCR; TCRdb holds only in-frame clones, not every one. In the table there are about 600,000 clones, about 95% of which are singletons. The material sequenced was naive CD8+ T cells sorted from blood. J is TRBJ2-1 and V is TRBV27; TRBD1 might be the D (5 bases). The TCR was taken from a young woman in good health. CDR3 nucleotide sequence: TGTGCCAGCAGTCCAAGCGACCAGGGCTACAATGAGCAGTTCTTC. Residues: CASSPSDQGYNEQFF.